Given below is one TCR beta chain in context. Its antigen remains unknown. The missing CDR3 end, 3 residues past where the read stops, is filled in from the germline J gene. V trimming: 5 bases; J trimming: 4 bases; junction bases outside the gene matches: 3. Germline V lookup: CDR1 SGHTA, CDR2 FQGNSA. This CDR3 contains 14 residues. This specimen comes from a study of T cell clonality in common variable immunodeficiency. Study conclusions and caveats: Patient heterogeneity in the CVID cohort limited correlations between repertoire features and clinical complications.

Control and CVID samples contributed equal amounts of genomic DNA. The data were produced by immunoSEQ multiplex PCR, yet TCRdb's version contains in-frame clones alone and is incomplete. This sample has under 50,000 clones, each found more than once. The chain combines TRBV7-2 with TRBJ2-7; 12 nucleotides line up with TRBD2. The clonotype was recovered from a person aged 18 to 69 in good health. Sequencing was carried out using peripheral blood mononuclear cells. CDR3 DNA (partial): TGTGCCAGCAGCGAGACTAGCGGGGGATACGAG. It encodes CASSETSGGYE. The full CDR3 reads CASSETSGGYEQYF.